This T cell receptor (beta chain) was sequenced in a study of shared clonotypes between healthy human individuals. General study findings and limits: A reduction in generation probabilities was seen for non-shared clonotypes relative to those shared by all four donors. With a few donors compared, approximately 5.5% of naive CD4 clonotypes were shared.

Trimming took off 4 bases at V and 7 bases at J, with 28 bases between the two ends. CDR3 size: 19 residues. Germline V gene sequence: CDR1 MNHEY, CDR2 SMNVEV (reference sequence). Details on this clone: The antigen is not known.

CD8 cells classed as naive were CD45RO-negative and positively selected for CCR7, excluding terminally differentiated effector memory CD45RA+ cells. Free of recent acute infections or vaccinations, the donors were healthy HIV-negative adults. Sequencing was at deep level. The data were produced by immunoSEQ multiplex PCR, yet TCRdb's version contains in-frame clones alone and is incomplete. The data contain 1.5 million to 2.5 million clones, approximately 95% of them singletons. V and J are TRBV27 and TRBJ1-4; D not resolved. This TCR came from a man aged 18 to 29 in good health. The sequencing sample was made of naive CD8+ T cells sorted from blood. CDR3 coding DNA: TGTGCCAGCAGTTATACATCGCGAACCCTGTCTGGGCGGGTTGAAAAACTGTTTTTT. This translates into CASSYTSRTLSGRVEKLFF.